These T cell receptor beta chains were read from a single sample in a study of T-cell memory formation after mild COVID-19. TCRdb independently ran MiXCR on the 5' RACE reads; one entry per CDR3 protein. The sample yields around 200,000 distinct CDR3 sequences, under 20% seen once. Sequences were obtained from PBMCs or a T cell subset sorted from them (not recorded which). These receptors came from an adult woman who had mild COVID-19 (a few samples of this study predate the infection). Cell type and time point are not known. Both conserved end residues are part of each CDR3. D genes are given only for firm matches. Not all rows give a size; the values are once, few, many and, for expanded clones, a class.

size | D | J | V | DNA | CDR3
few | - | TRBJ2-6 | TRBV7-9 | TGTGCCAGCAGCTTACTCGCAACTGGGGCCAACGTCCTGACTTTC | CASSLLATGANVLTF
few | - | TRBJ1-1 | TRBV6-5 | TGTGCCAGCAGTTTTCTCGGTGTTGGCACTGAAGCTTTCTTT | CASSFLGVGTEAFF
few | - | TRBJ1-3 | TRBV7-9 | TGTGCCAGACAGAGCTCTGGAAACACCATATATTTT | CARQSSGNTIYF
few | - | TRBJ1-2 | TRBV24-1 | TGTGCCACCAGTGACCCGGGAGAGGGATCCTATGGCTACACCTTC | CATSDPGEGSYGYTF
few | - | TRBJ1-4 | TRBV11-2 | TGTGCCAGCAGCTTAAGGTTCTCGGAAAAACTGTTTTTT | CASSLRFSEKLFF
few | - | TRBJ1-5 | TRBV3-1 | TGTGCCAGCAGCCAAGAGAGGGGGAGGCCCCAGCATTTT | CASSQERGRPQHF
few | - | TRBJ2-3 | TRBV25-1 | TGTGCCAGCAGTGACCCAACAACCACAGATACGCAGTATTTT | CASSDPTTTDTQYF
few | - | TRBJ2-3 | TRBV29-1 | TGCAGCGGACGCCAAGGGGCAGATACGCAGTATTTT | CSGRQGADTQYF
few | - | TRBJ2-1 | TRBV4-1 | TGCGCCAGCAGCCAGATTGGGACGGCCTCCTACAATGAGCAGTTCTTC | CASSQIGTASYNEQFF
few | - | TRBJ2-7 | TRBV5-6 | TGTGCCAGCAGCTTGGCGGCAGGACACGAGCAGTACTTC | CASSLAAGHEQYF
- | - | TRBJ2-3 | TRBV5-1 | TGCGCCAGCAGCTTGGAGGGGTCAGATACGCAGTATTTT | CASSLEGSDTQYF
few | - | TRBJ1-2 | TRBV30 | TGTGCCTGCCCATCGTACGACAGGCGTGGCTACACCTTC | CACPSYDRRGYTF
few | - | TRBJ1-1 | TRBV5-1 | TGCGCCAGCAGCGACGGGGCTAGGACAGCTTTCTTT | CASSDGARTAFF
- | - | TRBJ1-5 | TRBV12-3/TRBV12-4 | TGTGCCAGCAGTTTAGGTTCGGGGCCAGGGAATCAGCCCCAGCATTTT | CASSLGSGPGNQPQHF
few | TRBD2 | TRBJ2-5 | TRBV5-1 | TGCGCCAGCAGTTTAGCGGGAGCGGGAGTCCAAGAGACCCAGTACTTC | CASSLAGAGVQETQYF
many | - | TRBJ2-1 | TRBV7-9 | TGTGCCAGCAGCCTAAATCAGGGTGAGCAGTTCTTC | CASSLNQGEQFF
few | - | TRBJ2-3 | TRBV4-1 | TGCGCCAGCAGCCGGGGTATTTCAGATACGCAGTATTTT | CASSRGISDTQYF
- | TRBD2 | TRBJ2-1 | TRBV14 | TGTGCCAGCAGCCACTCTAGCGGGATCTACAATGAGCAGTTCTTC | CASSHSSGIYNEQFF
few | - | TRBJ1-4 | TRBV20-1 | TGCAGTGCTACGCCGCAACCGTTACTAGCGACAGCGTATGAAAAACTGTTTTTT | CSATPQPLLATAYEKLFF
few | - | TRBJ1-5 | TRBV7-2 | TGTGCCAGCAGCTTAGAGGCCCAGCCCCAGCATTTT | CASSLEAQPQHF
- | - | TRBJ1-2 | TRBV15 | TGTGCCACCAGCAGAGAAAACTATGGCTACACCTTC | CATSRENYGYTF
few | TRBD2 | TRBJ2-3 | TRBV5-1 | TGCGCCAGCAGCCCCAGCCGGGGAGCGGGATATAGCACAGATACGCAGTATTTT | CASSPSRGAGYSTDTQYF
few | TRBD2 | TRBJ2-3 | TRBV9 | TGTGCCAGCAGCCCCCCCGGACTAGCGGGAGGCACAAGGGGTACGCAGTATTTT | CASSPPGLAGGTRGTQYF
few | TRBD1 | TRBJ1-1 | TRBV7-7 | TGTGCCAGCAGCTTACGGGACAGGGAGAGATCAGCTTTCTTT | CASSLRDRERSAFF
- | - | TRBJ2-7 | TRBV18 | TGTGCCAGCTCATTTCTGATGGACAGTACCTACGAGCAGTACTTC | CASSFLMDSTYEQYF
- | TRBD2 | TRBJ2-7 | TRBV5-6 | TGTGCCAGCAGCTTTTTGGGGAGCGGGAGATACGAGCAGTACTTC | CASSFLGSGRYEQYF
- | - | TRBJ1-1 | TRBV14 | TGTGCCAGCAGCCAAGTTCGGGGGACTGAAGCTTTCTTT | CASSQVRGTEAFF
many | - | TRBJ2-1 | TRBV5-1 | TGCGCCAGCAGGGCTAGCTCCTACAATGAGCAGTTCTTC | CASRASSYNEQFF
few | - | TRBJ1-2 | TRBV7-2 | TGTGCCAGCGGTGGGAACTATGGCTACACCTTC | CASGGNYGYTF
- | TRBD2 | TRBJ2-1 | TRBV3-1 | TGTGCCAGCAGTTCGAGCGGGATGGCGGTAGATCAGCAGTTCTTC | CASSSSGMAVDQQFF
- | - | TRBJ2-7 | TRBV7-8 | TGTGCCAGCAGCTTAGTTCAGGGTACCTACGAGCAGTACTTC | CASSLVQGTYEQYF
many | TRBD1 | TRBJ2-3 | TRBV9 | TGTGCCAGCAGCCTGGGACAGGCCCCTTACACAGATACGCAGTATTTT | CASSLGQAPYTDTQYF
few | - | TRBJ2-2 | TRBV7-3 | TGTGCCAGCAGCTTAACGGGCAGCCATAGTACCGGGGAGCTGTTTTTT | CASSLTGSHSTGELFF
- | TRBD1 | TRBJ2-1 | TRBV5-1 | TGCGCCAGCAGTAAGGGACAGGCGGAGAATGAGCAGTTCTTC | CASSKGQAENEQFF
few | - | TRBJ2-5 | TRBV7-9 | TGTGCCAGCAGCTTAGCGTCGACAGGCGAAAAAGGGACCCAGTACTTC | CASSLASTGEKGTQYF
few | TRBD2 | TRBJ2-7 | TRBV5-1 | TGCGCCAGCAGCTTATCGGTGGCGACTAGCGCATACGAGCAGTACTTC | CASSLSVATSAYEQYF
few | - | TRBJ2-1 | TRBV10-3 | TGTGCCATCAGTGAGTCGACGGGGACCTACAATGAGCAGTTCTTC | CAISESTGTYNEQFF
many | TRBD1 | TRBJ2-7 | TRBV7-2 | TGTGCCAGCAGCCCCCACCTTGGACAGGCCTACGAGCAGTACTTC | CASSPHLGQAYEQYF
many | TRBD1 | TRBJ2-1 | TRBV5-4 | TGTGCCAGCAGCTTGGGAGGGGGCGATTACAATGAGCAGTTCTTC | CASSLGGGDYNEQFF
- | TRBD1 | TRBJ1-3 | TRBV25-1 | TGTGCCAGCAGTGAATCCTGGACAGGGTCTGGAAACACCATATATTTT | CASSESWTGSGNTIYF
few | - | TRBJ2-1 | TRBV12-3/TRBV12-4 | TGTGCCAGCAGTTTTCGGTCCGCCTACAATGAGCAGTTCTTC | CASSFRSAYNEQFF
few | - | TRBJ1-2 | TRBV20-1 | TGCAGTCAACCCCGTGCTTGGGGCTACACCTTC | CSQPRAWGYTF
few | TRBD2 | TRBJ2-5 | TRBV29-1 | TGCAGCGTTGCCGGGGGGGGCCAAGAGACCCAGTACTTC | CSVAGGGQETQYF
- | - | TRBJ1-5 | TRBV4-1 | TGCGCCAGCAGCCAAAGGATCTTTACGGGAGATCAGCCCCAGCATTTT | CASSQRIFTGDQPQHF
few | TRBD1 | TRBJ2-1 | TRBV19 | TGTGCCAGTAGACAGGGGGCCGGGCAGTTCTTC | CASRQGAGQFF
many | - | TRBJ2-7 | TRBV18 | TGTGCCAGCTCACTCCAACAAGAATACGAGCAGTACTTC | CASSLQQEYEQYF
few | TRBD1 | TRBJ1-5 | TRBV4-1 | TGCGCCAGCAGCCAAGATGGACAGGGCAATCAGCCCCAGCATTTT | CASSQDGQGNQPQHF
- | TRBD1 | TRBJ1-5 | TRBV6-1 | TGTGCCAGCAGAGTCGACAGGGGGGCCGTTCAGCCCCAGCATTTT | CASRVDRGAVQPQHF
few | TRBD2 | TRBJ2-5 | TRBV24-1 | TGTGCCACCAGTGGTTGGATAGGCGGGGGGGCCGGAGAGACCCAGTACTTC | CATSGWIGGGAGETQYF
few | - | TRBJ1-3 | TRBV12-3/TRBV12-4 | TGTGCCAGCAGCCCCACAGGGAGCTCTGGAAACACCATATATTTT | CASSPTGSSGNTIYF
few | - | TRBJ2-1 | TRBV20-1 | TGCAGTGCTAGTTACAGGAAACTAAACAATGAGCAGTTCTTC | CSASYRKLNNEQFF
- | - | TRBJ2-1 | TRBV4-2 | TGTGCCAGCAGCCACGGGGGGCAGCAGTTCTTC | CASSHGGQQFF
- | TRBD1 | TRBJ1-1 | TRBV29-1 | TGCAGCGTTCCCAAGGGACAGGGAATGAACACTGAAGCTTTCTTT | CSVPKGQGMNTEAFF
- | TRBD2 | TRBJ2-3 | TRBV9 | TGTGCCAGCAGCGTTAGCGGGGGGACCGGAGATACGCAGTATTTT | CASSVSGGTGDTQYF
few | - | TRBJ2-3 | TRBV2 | TGTGCCAGCAGTCTGAACGGGGGGCCCACAGATACGCAGTATTTT | CASSLNGGPTDTQYF